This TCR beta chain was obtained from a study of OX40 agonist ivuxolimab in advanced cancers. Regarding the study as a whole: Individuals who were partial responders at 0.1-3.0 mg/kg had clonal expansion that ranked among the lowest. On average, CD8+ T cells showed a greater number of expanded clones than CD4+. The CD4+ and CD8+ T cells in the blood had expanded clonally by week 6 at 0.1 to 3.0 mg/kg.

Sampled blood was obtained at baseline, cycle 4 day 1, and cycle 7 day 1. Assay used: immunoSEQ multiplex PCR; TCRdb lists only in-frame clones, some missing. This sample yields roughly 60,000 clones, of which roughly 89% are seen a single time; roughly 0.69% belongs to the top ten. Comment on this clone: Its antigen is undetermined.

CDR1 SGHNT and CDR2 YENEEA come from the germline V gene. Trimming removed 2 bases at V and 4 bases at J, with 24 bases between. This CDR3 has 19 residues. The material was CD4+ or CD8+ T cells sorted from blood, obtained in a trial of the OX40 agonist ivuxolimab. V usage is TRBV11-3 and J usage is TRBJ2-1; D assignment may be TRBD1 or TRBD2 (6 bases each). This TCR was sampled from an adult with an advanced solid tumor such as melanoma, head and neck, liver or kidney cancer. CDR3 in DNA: TGTGCCAGCAGCTTAAGAGGGGGGAGTGGGAGTAGGTTGTACAATGAGCAGTTCTTC. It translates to CASSLRGGSGSRLYNEQFF.